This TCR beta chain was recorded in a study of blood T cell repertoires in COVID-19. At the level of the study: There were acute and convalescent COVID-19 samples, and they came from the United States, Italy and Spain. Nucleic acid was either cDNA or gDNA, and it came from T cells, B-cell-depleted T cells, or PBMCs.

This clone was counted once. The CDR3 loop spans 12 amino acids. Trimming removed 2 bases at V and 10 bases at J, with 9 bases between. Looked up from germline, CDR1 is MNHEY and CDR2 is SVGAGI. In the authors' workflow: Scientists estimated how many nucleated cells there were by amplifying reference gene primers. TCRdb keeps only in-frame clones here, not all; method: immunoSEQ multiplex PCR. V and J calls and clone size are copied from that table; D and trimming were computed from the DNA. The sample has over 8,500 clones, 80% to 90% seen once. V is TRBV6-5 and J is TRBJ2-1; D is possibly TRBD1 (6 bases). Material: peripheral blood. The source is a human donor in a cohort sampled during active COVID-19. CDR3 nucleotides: TGTGCCAGCAGTTACGCCGGGACAGAGCAGTTCTTC. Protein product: CASSYAGTEQFF.